This is a list of T cell receptor beta chains from one sample in a study of blood T cell repertoires in COVID-19. Clones were read by immunoSEQ multiplex PCR, and TCRdb kept only the in-frame ones, dropping some. The sample lists 93,000 or so clones; over 75% were seen once. The sample consisted of peripheral blood. The receptors come from a human donor in a cohort sampled during active COVID-19. CDR3s include the opening cysteine and the closing phenylalanine or tryptophan. Each record gives: V gene, J gene, D gene, clone size, CDR3 DNA, CDR3 protein. D genes are given only for firm matches. Clone size is stated in some rows and not others, as once, few, many or a class when expanded.

TRBV2	TRBJ2-3	TRBD2	NA	TGTGCCAGCATCCCCTTTGCGGGAGGTTCCGATACGCAGTATTTT	CASIPFAGGSDTQYF
TRBV9	TRBJ1-1	NA	NA	TGTGCCAGCAGCGTAGTCCAGGTGGGCACTGAAGCTTTCTTT	CASSVVQVGTEAFF
TRBV3-1/TRBV3-2	TRBJ2-7	TRBD1	once	TGTGCCAGCAGCCAACAATTGACAGGGTATCACGAGCAGTACTTC	CASSQQLTGYHEQYF
TRBV27	TRBJ2-2	TRBD1	NA	TGTGCCAGCAGGGGAGACAGGGACCTACATAACACCGGGGAGCTGTTTTTT	CASRGDRDLHNTGELFF
TRBV2	TRBJ2-7	NA	NA	TGTGCCAGCAGCCTCCGCAGGGGGGATACCTACGAGCAGTACTTC	CASSLRRGDTYEQYF
TRBV3-1/TRBV3-2	TRBJ2-1	TRBD1	NA	TGTGCCAGCAGCCAAGGGGCCGGGACAGAAACTTACAATGAGCAGTTCTTC	CASSQGAGTETYNEQFF
TRBV9	TRBJ2-1	TRBD2	NA	TGTGCCAGCAGCCCAGCATTCCCTAGCGGGTTTTATGAGCAGTTCTTC	CASSPAFPSGFYEQFF
TRBV28	TRBJ2-3	NA	NA	TGTGCCAGCAGTTTAATCGGGCCGGAGGACCCAGATACGCAGTATTTT	CASSLIGPEDPDTQYF
TRBV19	TRBJ2-1	NA	once	TGTGCCAGTAGTATCGCGGGGAACTCCTACAATGAGCAGTTCTTC	CASSIAGNSYNEQFF
TRBV28	TRBJ1-2	TRBD1	NA	TGTGCCAGCAGTTTTGGGCAGGGGGGAACGGGTGGCTACACCTTC	CASSFGQGGTGGYTF
TRBV12-3/TRBV12-4	TRBJ1-1	NA	NA	TGTGCCAGCAGTTTCCCGGGGTTAACGACTTTCTTT	CASSFPGLTTFF
TRBV11-2	TRBJ2-1	TRBD2	once	TGTGCCAGCAGCTTAGACGGGGGGGCCATGAATGAGCAGTTCTTC	CASSLDGGAMNEQFF
TRBV11-2	TRBJ2-1	NA	NA	TGTGCCAGCAGCTTAGTGAGGGATGAGCAGTTCTTC	CASSLVRDEQFF
TRBV27	TRBJ2-5	TRBD1	few	TGTGCCAGCAGTCCATCCCAGGGGGATATCCAAGAGACCCAGTACTTC	CASSPSQGDIQETQYF
TRBV3-1/TRBV3-2	TRBJ2-3	TRBD2	once	TGTGCCAGCAGCCAAGATCTTGGGAGGGGCCCCGAGGGAGATACGCAGTATTTT	CASSQDLGRGPEGDTQYF
TRBV2	TRBJ2-3	TRBD2	NA	TGTGCCAGCAGAAGACTAGCGGGGAGCACAGATACGCAGTATTTT	CASRRLAGSTDTQYF
TRBV3-1/TRBV3-2	TRBJ1-1	NA	NA	TGTGCCAGCAGAACAGGCCGGAGGAACACTGAAGCTTTCTTT	CASRTGRRNTEAFF
TRBV6-1	TRBJ2-1	NA	NA	TGTGCCAGCAGTGAAGCCGCCCTTGGGCGTTATGAGCAGTTCTTC	CASSEAALGRYEQFF
TRBV28	TRBJ1-2	NA	once	TGTGCCAGCAGTTCCGGTTCTAACTATGGCTACACCTTC	CASSSGSNYGYTF
TRBV3-1/TRBV3-2	TRBJ1-1	TRBD1	NA	TGTGCCAGCAGCCAATACACCCGACAGGGGGGAATGAACACTGAAGCTTTCTTT	CASSQYTRQGGMNTEAFF
TRBV28	TRBJ1-6	TRBD1	NA	TGTGCCCATCGCCGCGGGACAGCGAATTCACCCCTCCACTTT	CAHRRGTANSPLHF
TRBV9	TRBJ2-7	TRBD2	NA	TGTGCCAGCAGCCTGGCAGCGGGAGCGGGTTACGAGCAGTACTTC	CASSLAAGAGYEQYF
TRBV29-1	TRBJ2-5	TRBD2	NA	TGCAGCGTTGATAGCGGGATCAACGAAGAGACCCAGTACTTC	CSVDSGINEETQYF
TRBV3-1/TRBV3-2	TRBJ2-5	TRBD2	NA	TGTGCCAGCAGCCAAGTAATGGCGGGAGGTCGGGAGACCCAGTACTTC	CASSQVMAGGRETQYF
TRBV12-2	TRBJ2-5	NA	NA	TGTGCAAGTCGCCGGACAGGGAAAGAGACCCAGTACTTC	CASRRTGKETQYF
TRBV19	TRBJ2-4	TRBD2	NA	TGTGCCAGTAGGGCGACTAGCGGGAGTGAAAACATTCAGTACTTC	CASRATSGSENIQYF
TRBV7-2	TRBJ2-2	TRBD2	NA	TGTGCCAGCAGCTTAAGACAGCGGGAGGGGGTCGGGGAGCTGTTTTTT	CASSLRQREGVGELFF
TRBV5-6	TRBJ2-2	TRBD2	NA	TGTGCCAGCAGCCTAAGCGGGGGAGGGACCGGGGAGCTGTTTTTT	CASSLSGGGTGELFF
TRBV19	TRBJ2-1	TRBD2	few	TGTGCCAGTAGACGTAGCGGGGGGCGATACAATGAGCAGTTCTTC	CASRRSGGRYNEQFF
TRBV6-1	TRBJ2-1	TRBD2	NA	TGTGCCAGCAGTGAAGCCTTAGCGGGAGACAATGAGCAGTTCTTC	CASSEALAGDNEQFF
TRBV9	TRBJ2-2	NA	once	TGTGCCAGCAGAGACGGGACTAACACCGGGGAGCTGTTTTTT	CASRDGTNTGELFF
TRBV5-6	TRBJ2-7	TRBD1	once	TGTGCCAGCAGCTGGGGGACAGGACACTACGAGCAGTACTTC	CASSWGTGHYEQYF
TRBV11-2	TRBJ2-5	NA	NA	TGTGCCAGCAGCTTAGTAACAGGTGGCGTGGGAGAGACCCAGTACTTC	CASSLVTGGVGETQYF
TRBV28	TRBJ2-3	NA	NA	TGTGCCAGCAGTTTACCGGGACACACAGATACGCAGTATTTT	CASSLPGHTDTQYF
TRBV6-5	TRBJ2-1	TRBD1	NA	TGTGCCAGCAGACAGGGGGGAATCTACAATGAGCAGTTCTTC	CASRQGGIYNEQFF
TRBV6-5	TRBJ1-1	NA	NA	TGTGCCAGCAGAAACAGGAGATCTATGAACACTGAAGCTTTCTTT	CASRNRRSMNTEAFF
TRBV27	TRBJ2-7	TRBD1	NA	TGTGCCAGCAGTCGTGGGACAGGGGGCGAAGCCTCCTACGAGCAGTACTTC	CASSRGTGGEASYEQYF
TRBV28	TRBJ1-2	TRBD1	NA	TGTGCCAGCAGCACTCGCGGGACAGGCTATGGCTACACCTTC	CASSTRGTGYGYTF
TRBV6-5	TRBJ1-1	TRBD1	NA	TGTGCCAGCAGTTACAAACAGGGGGCGGGGGAAGCTTTCTTT	CASSYKQGAGEAFF
TRBV5-4	TRBJ1-2	NA	NA	TGTGCCAGCAGCTTCAGGGAAAACTATGGCTACACCTTC	CASSFRENYGYTF
TRBV6-5	TRBJ2-7	TRBD1	NA	TGTGCCAGCAGTCGTGCGGGACAGGGGTGGGAGCAGTACTTC	CASSRAGQGWEQYF
TRBV28	TRBJ2-1	TRBD2	NA	TGTGCCAGCACCGCGACTAGCGGGGGGTTCTCCTACAATGAGCAGTTCTTC	CASTATSGGFSYNEQFF
TRBV9	TRBJ2-1	NA	once	TGTGCCAGCAGCGGGATCTCTAGCGCCCAAACTACTAAATGGGAGCAGTTCTTC	CASSGISSAQTTKWEQFF
TRBV19	TRBJ1-6	NA	NA	TGTGCCAGTAGCCTCTCACGTGGGACATGGAGTTCACCCCTCCACTTT	CASSLSRGTWSSPLHF
TRBV29-1	TRBJ2-5	TRBD1	NA	TGCAGCGTTGAGGGGGACAGGGGAAACCAAGAGACCCAGTACTTC	CSVEGDRGNQETQYF
TRBV27	TRBJ2-1	TRBD2	NA	TGTGCCAGCAGCTTCTTGCGGGGGAGCTCCTACAATGAGCAGTTCTTC	CASSFLRGSSYNEQFF
TRBV5-1	TRBJ1-6	NA	once	TGCGCCAGCAGCGCGGGATCCCATAATTCACCCCTCCACTTT	CASSAGSHNSPLHF
TRBV18	TRBJ2-3	TRBD1	NA	TGTGCCAGCTCACCAGGGACAGGGGGCACAGATACGCAGTATTTT	CASSPGTGGTDTQYF
TRBV12-3/TRBV12-4	TRBJ2-7	NA	NA	TGTGCCAGCAGTTTTGCAGGGGTAGGCGAGCAGTACTTC	CASSFAGVGEQYF
TRBV24-1	TRBJ1-5	TRBD1	NA	TGTGCCACCAGTGACCCCGGACAGGGACAGCCCCAGCATTTT	CATSDPGQGQPQHF
TRBV28	TRBJ1-2	NA	NA	TGTGCCAGCAGTTTAGGCGGCGCCCACTATGGCTACACCTTC	CASSLGGAHYGYTF
TRBV6-6	TRBJ2-7	TRBD1	NA	TGTGCCAGCAGCGACGGACAGGGCGCCTACGAGCAGTACTTC	CASSDGQGAYEQYF
TRBV7-9	TRBJ2-1	TRBD2	NA	TGTGCCAGCAGCCAGGGACTAGCGACCTACAATGAGCAGTTCTTC	CASSQGLATYNEQFF
TRBV6-5	TRBJ2-1	TRBD1	NA	TGTGCCAGCAGTTACTCAGGACAGGGGCGTTGGAGGGAGCAGTTCTTC	CASSYSGQGRWREQFF
TRBV5-5	TRBJ2-5	TRBD2	NA	TGTGCCAGCAGCTCGTCTAGACTAGCGGGGGGCGAGACCCAGTACTTC	CASSSSRLAGGETQYF